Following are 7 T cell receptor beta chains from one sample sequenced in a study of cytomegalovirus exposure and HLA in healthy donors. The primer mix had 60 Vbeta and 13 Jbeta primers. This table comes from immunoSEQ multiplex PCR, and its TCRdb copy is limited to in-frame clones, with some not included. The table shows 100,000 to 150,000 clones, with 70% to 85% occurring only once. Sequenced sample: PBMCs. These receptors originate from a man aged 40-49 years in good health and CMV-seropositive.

The CDR3 DNA sequence: TGTGCCAGCAGCTGGGGGGAGGGCACAGATACGCAGTATTTT. This translates into CASSWGEGTDTQYF. This sequence joins TRBV7-9 and TRBJ2-3, with D possibly being TRBD2 (6 bases). The length of the CDR3 is 14 residues. Between the trimmed V and J ends, which lost 4 bases and 1 base, there was a span of 9 bases. CDR1 and CDR2 (germline): SEHNR, FQNEAQ (reference sequence).

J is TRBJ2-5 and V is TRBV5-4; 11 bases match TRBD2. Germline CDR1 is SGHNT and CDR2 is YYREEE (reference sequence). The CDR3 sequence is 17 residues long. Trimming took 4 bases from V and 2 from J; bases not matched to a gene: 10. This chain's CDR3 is CASSRSPLAGVQETQYF. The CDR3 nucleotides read TGTGCCAGCAGCCGCAGCCCACTAGCGGGGGTTCAAGAGACCCAGTACTTC. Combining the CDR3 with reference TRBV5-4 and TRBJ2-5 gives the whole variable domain ETGVTQSPTHLIKTRGQQVTLRCSSQSGHNTVSWYQQALGQGPQFIFQYYREEENGRGNFPPRFSGLQFPNYSSELNVNALELDDSALYLCASSRSPLAGVQETQYFGPGTRLLVL.

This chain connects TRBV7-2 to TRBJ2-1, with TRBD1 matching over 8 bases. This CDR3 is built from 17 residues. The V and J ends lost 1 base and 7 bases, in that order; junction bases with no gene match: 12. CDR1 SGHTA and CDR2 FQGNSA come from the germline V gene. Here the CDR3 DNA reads TGTGCCAGCAGCTTAGTAGGAGGCAGGGGGCGGTTGAATGAGCAGTTCTTC. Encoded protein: CASSLVGGRGRLNEQFF.

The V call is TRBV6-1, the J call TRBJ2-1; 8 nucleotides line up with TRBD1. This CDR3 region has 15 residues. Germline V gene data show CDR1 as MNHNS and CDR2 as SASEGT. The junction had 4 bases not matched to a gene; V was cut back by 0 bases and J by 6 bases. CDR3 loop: CASSEALGQGNEQFF. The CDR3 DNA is TGTGCCAGCAGTGAAGCGCTAGGACAGGGCAATGAGCAGTTCTTC.

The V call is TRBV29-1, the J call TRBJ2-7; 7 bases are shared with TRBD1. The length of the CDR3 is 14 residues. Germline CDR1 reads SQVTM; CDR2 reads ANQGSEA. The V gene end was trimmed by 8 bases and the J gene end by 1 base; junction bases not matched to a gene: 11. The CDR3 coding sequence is TGCAGCATCAAAGACAGGGTCGGGTCCTACGAGCAGTACTTC. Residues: CSIKDRVGSYEQYF.

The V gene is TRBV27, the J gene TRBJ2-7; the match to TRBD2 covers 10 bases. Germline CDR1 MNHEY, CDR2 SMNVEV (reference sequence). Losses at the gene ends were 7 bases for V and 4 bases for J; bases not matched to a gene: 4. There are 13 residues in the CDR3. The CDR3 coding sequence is TGTGCCAGCAAACTAGCGGGAAAATACGAGCAGTACTTC. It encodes CASKLAGKYEQYF.

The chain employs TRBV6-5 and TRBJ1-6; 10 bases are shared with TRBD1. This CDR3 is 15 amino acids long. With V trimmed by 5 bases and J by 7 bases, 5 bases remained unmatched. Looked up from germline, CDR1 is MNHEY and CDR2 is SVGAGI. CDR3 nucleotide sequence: TGTGCCAGCAGTCTACCGGGACAGGGGAATTCACCCCTCCACTTT. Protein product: CASSLPGQGNSPLHF.